The rows below give T cell receptor beta chains drawn from one sample of a study of control samples from healthy donors and cancer patients. The repertoire was sequenced with immunoSEQ multiplex PCR; TCRdb's copy has only in-frame clones and lacks some. The sample contains about 130,000 clones, 85% to 95% of which appear only once. The sample was PBMCs. The receptor set was obtained from a man at least 80 years old with head and neck cancer. CDR3s include the opening cysteine and the closing phenylalanine or tryptophan. The D gene is left open where the match is weak. Clone size, where shown, is once, few, many, or a class for clones that have expanded.

v_gene	j_gene	d_gene	len	abundance	CDR3aa	CDR3nt
TRBV7-6	TRBJ2-2	TRBD2	16	-	CASTRLAGGLTGELFF	TGTGCCAGCACCCGTCTAGCGGGGGGCTTAACCGGGGAGCTGTTTTTT
TRBV27	TRBJ2-7	TRBD1	16	-	CASSLLLTGGSYEQYF	TGTGCCAGCAGTTTACTCCTTACAGGGGGCTCCTACGAGCAGTACTTC
TRBV12-5	TRBJ2-3	-	12	-	CASGPDTDTQYF	TGTGCTAGCGGGCCGGACACAGATACGCAGTATTTT
TRBV30	TRBJ1-3	-	15	-	CAWSGGRLSGNTIYF	TGTGCCTGGAGTGGGGGCAGGCTCTCTGGAAACACCATATATTTT
TRBV10-3	TRBJ1-2	TRBD1	16	-	CAISMTGTGINYGYTF	TGTGCCATCAGTATGACCGGGACAGGAATTAACTATGGCTACACCTTC
TRBV6-2/TRBV6-3	TRBJ1-5	TRBD1	17	-	CASSYSTGGSSNQPQHF	TGTGCCAGCAGTTATTCCACAGGGGGTTCAAGCAATCAGCCCCAGCATTTT
TRBV5-4	TRBJ2-3	TRBD2	16	-	CASRAGTSFSPDTQYF	TGTGCCAGCAGGGCCGGGACTAGTTTTTCCCCAGATACGCAGTATTTT
TRBV25-1	TRBJ1-4	-	13	once	CASSEYENEKLFF	TGTGCCAGCAGTGAATACGAGAATGAAAAACTGTTTTTT
TRBV7-9	TRBJ1-1	-	16	-	CASSPGQFNPNTEAFF	TGTGCCAGCAGCCCGGGACAATTTAACCCTAACACTGAAGCTTTCTTT
TRBV9	TRBJ1-5	-	15	-	CASSRGAQEGQPQHF	TGTGCCAGCTCCCGTGGGGCCCAAGAAGGACAGCCCCAGCATTTT
TRBV5-1	TRBJ1-1	-	14	-	CASSLGGRITEAFF	TGCGCCAGCAGCTTGGGGGGGCGAATCACTGAAGCTTTCTTT
TRBV27	TRBJ2-5	-	15	-	CASSYVRGALETQYF	TGTGCCAGCAGTTACGTGAGGGGGGCGTTGGAGACCCAGTACTTC
TRBV19	TRBJ2-5	-	11	-	CASAGGETQYF	TGTGCCAGTGCTGGGGGGGAGACCCAGTACTTC
TRBV5-1	TRBJ2-1	-	8	-	CASSLSIF	TGCGCCAGCAGCTTGTCGATCTTC
TRBV7-2	TRBJ2-5	-	14	-	CASSPGLAQETQYF	TGTGCCAGCAGCCCAGGACTTGCTCAAGAGACCCAGTACTTC
TRBV28	TRBJ2-7	TRBD2	13	once	CASSPSGGREQYF	TGTGCCAGCAGCCCTAGCGGGGGAAGAGAGCAGTACTTC
TRBV3-1/TRBV3-2	TRBJ2-2	TRBD2	17	-	CASSLAGGILNTGELFF	TGTGCCAGCAGCCTGGCGGGGGGGATACTGAACACCGGGGAGCTGTTTTTT
TRBV21-1	TRBJ2-4	-	19	-	CASSKRNRGPPVAKNIQYF	TGTGCCAGCAGCAAAAGGAACAGGGGGCCCCCCGTAGCCAAAAACATTCAGTACTTC
TRBV12-3/TRBV12-4	TRBJ2-2	-	12	-	CASSRSNRELFF	TGTGCCAGCAGCCGGAGTAATAGGGAGCTGTTTTTT
TRBV27	TRBJ2-1	-	13	-	CASSLTFRNEQFF	TGTGCCAGCAGTTTAACCTTTAGGAATGAGCAGTTCTTC
TRBV6-6	TRBJ1-3	-	16	-	CASYPLGVTSGNTIYF	TGTGCCAGTTACCCACTAGGCGTTACCTCTGGAAACACCATATATTTT
TRBV11-2	TRBJ2-5	TRBD1	14	-	CASSLGDRGETQYF	TGTGCCAGCAGCTTAGGCGACAGGGGAGAGACCCAGTACTTC
TRBV10-3	TRBJ1-5	TRBD1	14	-	CAISRQGGNQPQHF	TGTGCCATCAGCCGACAGGGCGGCAATCAGCCCCAGCATTTT
TRBV6-1	TRBJ1-3	-	15	-	CASSEGRVTGNTIYF	TGTGCCAGCAGTGAGGGAAGGGTAACGGGAAACACCATATATTTT
TRBV5-1	TRBJ2-6	-	16	-	CASSLDWGAGANVLTF	TGCGCCAGCAGCTTGGACTGGGGGGCTGGGGCCAACGTCCTGACTTTC
TRBV7-9	TRBJ2-7	-	13	few	CASSLKSGSEQYF	TGTGCCAGCAGCTTAAAGTCAGGGAGCGAGCAGTACTTC
TRBV5-1	TRBJ1-6	TRBD1	15	-	CASSLVVGGNSPLHF	TGCGCCAGCAGCTTGGTGGTAGGGGGCAATTCACCCCTCCACTTT
TRBV5-7	TRBJ1-2	-	13	-	CASSLGRRRGYTF	TGTGCCAGCAGCTTGGGCCGTAGACGTGGCTACACCTTC
TRBV7-9	TRBJ2-1	TRBD2	17	-	CASSSDSPGGGYNEQFF	TGTGCCAGCAGCTCGGACTCCCCTGGGGGGGGCTACAATGAGCAGTTCTTC
TRBV7-2	TRBJ1-3	-	16	few	CASSRWQGYSGNTIYF	TGTGCCAGCAGCCGCTGGCAGGGCTACTCTGGAAACACCATATATTTT
TRBV20-1	TRBJ2-1	TRBD2	14	-	CSASPGGNQYEQFF	TGCAGTGCTAGTCCGGGAGGCAACCAGTATGAGCAGTTCTTC
TRBV7-9	TRBJ2-7	-	13	-	CASSLAGGYEQYF	TGTGCCAGCAGCTTAGCAGGGGGCTACGAGCAGTACTTC
TRBV9	TRBJ2-1	TRBD2	15	-	CASSVVSGAYNEQFF	TGTGCCAGCAGCGTAGTAAGCGGGGCTTACAATGAGCAGTTCTTC
TRBV12-3/TRBV12-4	TRBJ2-4	TRBD1	13	few	CASRGTGRNIQYF	TGTGCCAGCAGAGGGACAGGCAGGAACATTCAGTACTTC
TRBV6-5	TRBJ1-1	TRBD1	15	-	CAREDRGLGNTEAFF	TGTGCCCGGGAGGACAGGGGGCTAGGAAACACTGAAGCTTTCTTT
TRBV19	TRBJ1-2	-	15	-	CASSIVRGVDYGYTF	TGTGCCAGTAGTATAGTTCGGGGGGTGGACTATGGCTACACCTTC
TRBV19	TRBJ2-3	TRBD2	12	once	CASTGGADTQYF	TGTGCCAGTACTGGGGGGGCAGATACGCAGTATTTT
TRBV3-1/TRBV3-2	TRBJ1-2	-	16	-	CASSQGMGDLNYGYTF	TGTGCCAGCAGCCAAGGAATGGGAGATCTTAACTATGGCTACACCTTC
TRBV15	TRBJ1-2	TRBD1	15	once	CATSRGQGVNYGYTF	TGTGCCACCAGCAGAGGGCAGGGGGTTAACTATGGCTACACCTTC
TRBV3-1/TRBV3-2	TRBJ1-2	TRBD1	16	-	CASSHLSIGQGNGYTF	TGTGCCAGCAGCCATCTCTCAATTGGACAGGGAAACGGCTACACCTTC
TRBV5-4	TRBJ1-2	-	14	-	CASSLEMPGNGYTF	TGTGCCAGCAGCTTGGAGATGCCCGGGAATGGCTACACCTTC
TRBV5-5	TRBJ2-3	TRBD2	15	-	CASSMEGLASDTQYF	TGTGCCAGCAGCATGGAGGGACTAGCGTCAGATACGCAGTATTTT
TRBV19	TRBJ2-5	TRBD1	15	-	CASSYPGQGGETQYF	TGTGCCAGTAGTTATCCGGGACAGGGTGGGGAGACCCAGTACTTC
TRBV2	TRBJ1-5	-	14	-	CASTRQAGDQPQHF	TGTGCCAGCACCCGACAGGCAGGCGATCAGCCCCAGCATTTT
TRBV5-8	TRBJ1-1	-	14	-	CASSRLRVNTEAFF	TGTGCCAGCAGCCGACTCCGGGTGAACACTGAAGCTTTCTTT
TRBV29-1	TRBJ2-7	-	10	-	CSALADEQYF	TGCAGCGCATTGGCGGACGAGCAGTACTTC
TRBV10-3	TRBJ2-3	TRBD2	15	-	CAISETSGILDTQYF	TGTGCCATCAGTGAGACTAGCGGGATTTTAGATACGCAGTATTTT
TRBV19	TRBJ1-1	-	13	-	CASASGGLTEAFF	TGTGCCAGTGCCAGCGGGGGGCTCACTGAAGCTTTCTTT
TRBV6-5	TRBJ2-3	-	13	-	CASKGGLADTQYF	TGTGCCAGCAAGGGGGGCCTCGCAGATACGCAGTATTTT
TRBV19	TRBJ1-1	-	13	-	CASSGPLNTEAFF	TGTGCCAGTAGTGGACCTCTTAACACTGAAGCTTTCTTT
TRBV18	TRBJ1-2	-	14	once	CASSPTGPPDGYTF	TGTGCCAGCTCACCGACAGGTCCCCCGGATGGCTACACCTTC
TRBV7-6	TRBJ1-3	TRBD1	17	-	CASSFSTGASSGNTIYF	TGTGCCAGCAGCTTTTCAACAGGGGCCAGCTCTGGAAACACCATATATTTT
TRBV27	TRBJ2-7	-	18	-	CASSTPFGASRGPYEQYF	TGTGCCAGCAGTACTCCCTTCGGGGCTTCGCGCGGACCCTACGAGCAGTACTTC
TRBV21-1	TRBJ2-6	-	23	-	CASSSPEFEGSSPKPSGANVLTF	TGTGCCAGCAGCAGTCCAGAATTTGAAGGAAGCTCCCCGAAACCGTCTGGGGCCAACGTCCTGACTTTC